A single sample is the source of the 5 T cell receptor beta chains below, sequenced in a study of CD8+ T cells in alopecia areata. Sequencing used cDNA as its template, made by extracting RNA and reverse transcribing it. Produced via immunoSEQ multiplex PCR; TCRdb's table is partial and in-frame only. The data show about 200,000 clones, with roughly three fifths seen just once and roughly 5% held by the top ten. Material: CD8+ T cells sorted from blood. These TCRs come from a human donor in good health.

The rearrangement joins TRBV15 to TRBJ2-1; weak D call: TRBD2 (6 bases). The CDR3 extends over 13 amino acids. V lost 1 base and J 7 bases, leaving 8 bases between the germline ends. Germline lookup yields CDR1 LNHNV and CDR2 YYDKDF (reference sequence). The CDR3 nucleotides are TGTGCCACCAGCAGAGTAGGGAGGAATGAGCAGTTCTTC. This gives the protein CATSRVGRNEQFF.

This chain uses TRBV7-8 with TRBJ1-1; D unresolved. The germline CDR1 and CDR2 sequences are SGHVS and FQNEAQ. This CDR3 has 15 residues. V shed 0 bases and J shed 0 bases, with 8 bases lying between them. The CDR3 DNA reads as TGTGCCAGCAGCTTAGCGGCAGACATGAACACTGAAGCTTTCTTT. Its translation is CASSLAADMNTEAFF.

This sequence joins TRBV15 and TRBJ2-3, with a possible D match to TRBD2 (5 bases). The V gene's germline CDR1 is LNHNV and CDR2 YYDKDF (reference sequence). Trimming shortened V by 4 bases and J by 0 bases, and 20 bases separated the two germline ends. There are 18 residues in the CDR3. The CDR3, as DNA: TGTGCCACCAGCATACACGGGTGGACTCACGCTAGCACAGATACGCAGTATTTT. Translating it yields CATSIHGWTHASTDTQYF.

J is TRBJ1-1 and V is TRBV10-3; D unclear. V lost 6 bases, J lost 0 bases, and 14 bases lay in between. CDR1 and CDR2 from the germline V gene are ENHRY and SYGVKD. This CDR3 comprises 15 residues. The DNA for the CDR3 is TGTGCCATCAGCGGTGATGGGCACATGAACACTGAAGCTTTCTTT. It codes for CAISGDGHMNTEAFF.

This clone was detected a few times. The gene calls are TRBV15 and TRBJ2-3; D is unclear. Germline-derived CDR1 and CDR2 are LNHNV and YYDKDF (reference sequence). The CDR3 is 14 residues long. The ends were cut back, 1 base at V and 3 bases at J, with 8 bases in the middle. The CDR3: CATSRASLTDTQYF. The CDR3 region has the DNA TGTGCCACCAGCAGAGCCTCTCTAACAGATACGCAGTATTTT.